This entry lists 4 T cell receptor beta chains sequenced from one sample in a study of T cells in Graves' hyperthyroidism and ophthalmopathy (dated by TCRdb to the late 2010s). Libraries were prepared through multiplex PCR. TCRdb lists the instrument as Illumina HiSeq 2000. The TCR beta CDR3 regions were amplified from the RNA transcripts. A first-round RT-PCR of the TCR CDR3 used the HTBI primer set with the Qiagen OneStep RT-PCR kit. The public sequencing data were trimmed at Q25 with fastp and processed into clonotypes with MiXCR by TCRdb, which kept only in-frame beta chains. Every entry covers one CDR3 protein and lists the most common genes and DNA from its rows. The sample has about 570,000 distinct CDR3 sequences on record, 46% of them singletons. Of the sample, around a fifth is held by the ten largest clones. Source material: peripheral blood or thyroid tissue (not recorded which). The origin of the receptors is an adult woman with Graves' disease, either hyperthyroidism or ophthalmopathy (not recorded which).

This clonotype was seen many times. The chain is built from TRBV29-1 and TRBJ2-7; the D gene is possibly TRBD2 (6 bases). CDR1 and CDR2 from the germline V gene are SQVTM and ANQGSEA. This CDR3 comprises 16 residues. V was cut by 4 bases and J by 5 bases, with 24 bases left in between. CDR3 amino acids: CSVVIRGLTYDNEQYF. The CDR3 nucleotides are TGCAGCGTTGTAATCCGGGGACTCACCTATGACAACGAGCAGTACTTC.

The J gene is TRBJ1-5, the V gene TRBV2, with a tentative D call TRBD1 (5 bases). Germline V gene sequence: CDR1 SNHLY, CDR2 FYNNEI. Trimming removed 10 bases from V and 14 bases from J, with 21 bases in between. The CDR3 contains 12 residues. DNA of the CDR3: TGTGCCATTCTCGGGACTAGCGCCTACGAGCATTTT. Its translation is CAILGTSAYEHF.

CDR3 sequence (DNA): TGTGCCAGCAGCCCCGTTGTTGGGAACACCTTC. Protein product: CASSPVVGNTF. This chain uses TRBV11-2 with TRBJ1-2; D uncertain. Trimming removed 5 bases from V and 12 bases from J, with 13 bases in between. This CDR3 comprises 11 residues. The germline CDR1 and CDR2 sequences are SGHAT and FQNNGV.

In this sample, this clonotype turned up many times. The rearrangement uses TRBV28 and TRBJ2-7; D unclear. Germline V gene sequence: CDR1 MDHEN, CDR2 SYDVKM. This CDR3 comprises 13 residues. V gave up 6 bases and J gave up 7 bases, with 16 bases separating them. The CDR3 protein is CASSSTSTFEQYF. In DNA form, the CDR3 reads TGTGCCAGCAGCTCCACCTCGACTTTTGAGCAGTACTTC.